The rows below give T cell receptor beta chains drawn from one sample of a study of early T cells in non-severe SARS-CoV-2 infection. TCRdb passed the 5' RACE reads through MiXCR, listing each CDR3 protein once. The sample includes almost 30,000 distinct CDR3 sequences, less than 6.5% of them seen just once. The sample comprised whole blood. Every receptor here comes from an adult who was a healthcare worker with PCR-confirmed SARS-CoV-2 infection or an uninfected control (not recorded which). Both conserved end residues are part of each CDR3. The D gene is left open where the match is weak. Only some rows state a clone size, as once, few, many or a class for expanded clones.

TRBJ2-5,-,many,TRBV6-5,CASTSPYLVETQYF,TGTGCCAGCACCTCCCCGTACCTCGTGGAGACCCAGTACTTC
TRBJ1-3,-,-,TRBV4-3,CASSQNVYQNTIYF,TGCGCCAGCAGCCAAAACGTGTATCAAAACACCATATATTTT
TRBJ2-7,-,-,TRBV29-1,CSVVFMGAIYEQYF,TGCAGCGTTGTCTTCATGGGGGCGATCTACGAGCAGTACTTC
TRBJ2-2,TRBD1,-,TRBV12-3/TRBV12-4,CASTKGTENTGELFF,TGTGCCAGCACGAAGGGGACAGAAAACACCGGGGAGCTGTTTTTT
TRBJ1-5,TRBD1,many,TRBV6-5,CASSGWDRGGNQPQHF,TGTGCCAGCAGTGGCTGGGACAGGGGAGGCAATCAGCCCCAGCATTTT
TRBJ1-5,TRBD1,few,TRBV5-6,CASRPQGARRQNQPQHF,TGTGCCAGCAGACCACAGGGGGCGCGCCGACAAAATCAGCCCCAGCATTTT
TRBJ1-1,-,many,TRBV12-3/TRBV12-4,CASSLSGGRGMNTEAFF,TGTGCCAGCAGTTTAAGTGGGGGCAGGGGTATGAACACTGAAGCTTTCTTT
TRBJ1-1,-,many,TRBV6-2/TRBV6-3,CASSPRQMNTEAFF,TGTGCCAGCAGTCCCCGCCAGATGAACACTGAAGCTTTCTTT
TRBJ1-2,-,-,TRBV6-5,CASSTGPYGYTF,TGTGCCAGCAGTACAGGGCCCTATGGCTACACCTTC
TRBJ2-7,TRBD1,-,TRBV20-1,CSARGDRLYEQYF,TGCAGTGCTAGAGGGGACAGGCTCTACGAGCAGTACTTC
TRBJ1-5,-,-,TRBV2,CASSETGSHQPQHF,TGTGCCAGCAGTGAGACCGGCTCCCATCAGCCCCAGCATTTT
TRBJ2-7,-,many,TRBV4-3,CASSQDPQTMSYEQYF,TGCGCCAGCAGCCAAGATCCTCAGACTATGTCCTACGAGCAGTACTTC
TRBJ2-3,TRBD1,many,TRBV20-1,CSARGQGSTDTQYF,TGCAGTGCTAGGGGACAGGGTAGCACAGATACGCAGTATTTT
TRBJ2-1,-,many,TRBV7-8,CASSSIREQFF,TGTGCCAGCAGCTCCATCAGGGAGCAGTTCTTC
TRBJ2-1,-,many,TRBV6-4,CASSVDPGVPNEQFF,TGTGCCAGCAGTGTCGACCCGGGGGTACCCAATGAGCAGTTCTTC
TRBJ2-5,TRBD1,-,TRBV10-3,CAIRPDRGQETQYF,TGTGCCATCAGACCCGACAGGGGCCAAGAGACCCAGTACTTC
TRBJ2-3,-,many,TRBV7-6,CASSLEGTYVLPDTQYF,TGTGCCAGCAGCTTAGAGGGCACTTATGTTCTCCCAGATACGCAGTATTTT
TRBJ2-3,-,many,TRBV7-2,CASNGDSAADTQYF,TGTGCCAGCAACGGCGACTCCGCCGCGGATACGCAGTATTTT
TRBJ2-3,-,many,TRBV7-6,CASSSRADTQYF,TGTGCCAGCAGCAGTAGAGCAGATACGCAGTATTTT
TRBJ2-1,-,many,TRBV28,CASSPGGYEQFF,TGTGCCAGCAGCCCCGGAGGTTATGAGCAGTTCTTC
TRBJ1-6,-,-,TRBV5-4,CASSSYGPGGNNSPLHF,TGTGCCAGCAGCTCTTACGGACCCGGGGGGAATAATTCACCCCTCCACTTT
TRBJ2-7,TRBD1,few,TRBV18,CASSLRTGVAYEQYF,TGTGCCAGCTCACTACGGACAGGGGTTGCTTACGAGCAGTACTTC
TRBJ2-3,TRBD1,many,TRBV7-2,CASTAAGGTSTDTQYF,TGTGCCAGCACCGCCGCAGGGGGCACTAGCACAGATACGCAGTATTTT
TRBJ1-4,-,-,TRBV3-1,CASSPRDGGGEKLFF,TGTGCCAGCAGCCCTCGTGACGGGGGAGGCGAAAAACTGTTTTTT
TRBJ1-4,-,many,TRBV27,CASSFSGWDEKLFF,TGTGCCAGCAGTTTTTCGGGGTGGGATGAAAAACTGTTTTTT
TRBJ2-2,TRBD2,-,TRBV2,CASILELAGTTRELFF,TGTGCCAGCATCTTAGAGCTAGCGGGGACAACCCGGGAGCTGTTTTTT
TRBJ1-1,-,many,TRBV29-1,CSGGERRNTEAFF,TGCAGCGGCGGGGAGAGAAGGAACACTGAAGCTTTCTTT
TRBJ2-1,TRBD1,-,TRBV28,CASSYRQTADREYEQFF,TGTGCCAGCAGCTACAGACAGACTGCGGACAGGGAGTATGAGCAGTTCTTC
TRBJ2-1,TRBD1,many,TRBV28,CASSPPGTVNEQFF,TGTGCCAGCAGTCCTCCTGGGACAGTCAATGAGCAGTTCTTC
TRBJ1-5,-,many,TRBV13,CASSLAAGRNQPQHF,TGTGCCAGCAGCCTAGCGGCAGGGCGAAATCAGCCCCAGCATTTT
TRBJ2-1,TRBD1,many,TRBV12-3/TRBV12-4,CASGTEDYNEQFF,TGTGCCAGCGGGACAGAGGATTACAATGAGCAGTTCTTC
TRBJ2-7,-,many,TRBV28,CASSLPGRVHYF,TGTGCCAGCTCACTCCCCGGCAGGGTGCATTACTTC
TRBJ2-3,-,many,TRBV15,CATSRSLPPDTQYF,TGTGCCACCAGCAGATCACTACCCCCGGATACGCAGTATTTT
TRBJ2-3,-,many,TRBV18,CASSPQTDTQYF,TGTGCCAGCTCACCACAGACAGATACGCAGTATTTT
TRBJ2-7,-,-,TRBV4-2,CASSLLGNTYEQYF,TGTGCCAGCAGCCTATTAGGCAATACCTACGAGCAGTACTTC
TRBJ2-5,TRBD2,-,TRBV6-5,CASSLTSGVVETQYF,TGTGCCAGCAGCCTGACTAGCGGGGTTGTGGAGACCCAGTACTTC
TRBJ2-1,-,many,TRBV28,CASSFPAETGNEQFF,TGTGCCAGCAGTTTCCCAGCCGAGACAGGCAATGAGCAGTTCTTC
TRBJ2-3,-,many,TRBV7-9,CASSSIRGGGTDTQYF,TGTGCCAGCAGCTCGATAAGAGGGGGAGGCACAGATACGCAGTATTTT
TRBJ2-7,TRBD1,many,TRBV19,CASMGTESSYEQYF,TGTGCCAGTATGGGGACAGAGAGCTCCTACGAGCAGTACTTC
TRBJ1-5,-,-,TRBV10-3,CAISEGLLSSNQPQHF,TGTGCCATCAGTGAGGGTCTTTTGTCCTCCAATCAGCCCCAGCATTTT
TRBJ1-5,-,many,TRBV12-3/TRBV12-4,CASTRTVGDNQPQHF,TGTGCCAGCACTAGAACGGTAGGAGACAATCAGCCCCAGCATTTT
TRBJ1-1,-,-,TRBV27,CASSSKDSMNTEAFF,TGTGCCAGCAGTTCCAAGGACAGCATGAACACTGAAGCTTTCTTT
TRBJ1-5,-,many,TRBV7-2,CASSLGSLVGGGNQPQHF,TGTGCCAGCAGCTTAGGTTCACTAGTCGGAGGGGGCAATCAGCCCCAGCATTTT
TRBJ1-5,TRBD1,many,TRBV20-1,CSAPGTGDYQPQHF,TGCAGTGCTCCCGGGACAGGGGATTATCAGCCCCAGCATTTT
TRBJ2-7,TRBD1,many,TRBV7-2,CASSLEGTAYEQYF,TGTGCCAGCAGCTTAGAAGGGACAGCCTACGAGCAGTACTTC
TRBJ1-1,-,few,TRBV7-8,CASSFNTGSGLAFF,TGTGCCAGCAGCTTTAATACAGGCTCCGGGTTGGCTTTCTTT
TRBJ1-5,-,few,TRBV4-1,CASSQYVGVGSNQPQHF,TGCGCCAGCAGCCAATACGTTGGGGTGGGAAGCAATCAGCCCCAGCATTTT
TRBJ2-3,TRBD2,many,TRBV6-6,CASSYLAGRPTSTDTQYF,TGTGCCAGCAGCTACCTAGCGGGGCGACCCACTAGCACAGATACGCAGTATTTT
TRBJ1-3,-,-,TRBV5-6,CASSEGRFSGNTIYF,TGTGCCAGCAGCGAGGGACGCTTCTCTGGAAACACCATATATTTT
TRBJ1-6,-,-,TRBV7-9,CASSLRQGDNSPLHF,TGTGCCAGCAGCTTACGTCAGGGTGATAATTCACCCCTCCACTTT
TRBJ2-2,TRBD1,-,TRBV5-1,CASSPGQLNTGELFF,TGCGCCAGCAGCCCGGGACAGCTTAACACCGGGGAGCTGTTTTTT
TRBJ2-4,-,few,TRBV12-3/TRBV12-4,CASSFTGQGHAKNIQYF,TGTGCCAGCAGTTTCACAGGGCAGGGGCATGCCAAAAACATTCAGTACTTC